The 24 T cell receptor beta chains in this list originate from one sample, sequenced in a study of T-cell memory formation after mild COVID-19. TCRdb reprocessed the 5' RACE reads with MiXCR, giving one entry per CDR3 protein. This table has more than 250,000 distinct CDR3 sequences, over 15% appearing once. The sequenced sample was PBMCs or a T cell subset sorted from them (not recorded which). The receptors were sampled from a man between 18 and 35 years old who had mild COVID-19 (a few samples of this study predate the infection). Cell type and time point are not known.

As DNA, the CDR3 is TGTGCCAGCAGGGGGGCCGGGACAGACTCCTACGAGCAGTACGTC. Its translation: CASRGAGTDSYEQYV. This chain joins TRBV9 and TRBJ2-7, with 7 bases fitting TRBD1. The germline V gene has CDR1 SGDLS and CDR2 YYNGEE. The V gene end was trimmed by 5 bases and the J gene end by 0 bases; junction bases not matched to a gene: 8. The CDR3 is 15 residues long.

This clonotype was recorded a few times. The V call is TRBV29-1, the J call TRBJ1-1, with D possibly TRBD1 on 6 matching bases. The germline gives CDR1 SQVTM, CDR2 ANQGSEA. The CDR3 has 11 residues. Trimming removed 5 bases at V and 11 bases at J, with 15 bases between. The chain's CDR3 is CSVWRTVDAFF. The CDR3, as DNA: TGCAGCGTTTGGAGGACAGTAGACGCTTTCTTT.

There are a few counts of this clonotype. This chain's CDR3 is CASSLFYDRGVTKNIQYF. The DNA of the CDR3 is TGTGCCAGCAGCTTATTCTACGACAGGGGAGTCACCAAAAACATTCAGTACTTC. The chain uses TRBV11-2 and TRBJ2-4; 8 bases align to TRBD1. V lost 2 bases to trimming and J lost 2 bases; unmatched junction nucleotides: 11. CDR3 size: 18 residues. Germline V gene lookup returns CDR1 SGHAT and CDR2 FQNNGV.

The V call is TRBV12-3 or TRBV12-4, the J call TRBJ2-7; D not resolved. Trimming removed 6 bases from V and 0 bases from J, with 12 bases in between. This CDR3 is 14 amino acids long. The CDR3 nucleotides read TGTGCCAGCAGCCGATTAGCCCCCTCCTACGAGCAGTACTTC. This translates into CASSRLAPSYEQYF.

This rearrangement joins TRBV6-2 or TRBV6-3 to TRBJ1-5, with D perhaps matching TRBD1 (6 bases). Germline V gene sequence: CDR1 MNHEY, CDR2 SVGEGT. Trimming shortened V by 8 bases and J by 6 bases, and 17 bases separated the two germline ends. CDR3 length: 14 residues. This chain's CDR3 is CASGNRDVGQPQHF. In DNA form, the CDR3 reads TGTGCCAGCGGGAACAGGGATGTCGGTCAGCCCCAGCATTTT.

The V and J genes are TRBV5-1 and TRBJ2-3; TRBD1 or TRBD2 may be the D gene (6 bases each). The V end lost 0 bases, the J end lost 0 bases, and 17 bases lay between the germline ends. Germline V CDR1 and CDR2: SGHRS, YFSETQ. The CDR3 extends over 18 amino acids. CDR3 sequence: CASSLAAGGDASTDTQYF. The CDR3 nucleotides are TGCGCCAGCAGCTTGGCCGCCGGGGGCGACGCTAGCACAGATACGCAGTATTTT.

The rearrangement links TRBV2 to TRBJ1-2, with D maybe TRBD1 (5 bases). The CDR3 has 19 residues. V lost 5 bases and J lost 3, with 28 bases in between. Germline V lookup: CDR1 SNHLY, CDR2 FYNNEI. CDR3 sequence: CASSMGSRYGGKIDYGYTF. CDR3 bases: TGTGCCAGCAGTATGGGCTCCCGTTACGGGGGAAAGATCGACTATGGCTACACCTTC.

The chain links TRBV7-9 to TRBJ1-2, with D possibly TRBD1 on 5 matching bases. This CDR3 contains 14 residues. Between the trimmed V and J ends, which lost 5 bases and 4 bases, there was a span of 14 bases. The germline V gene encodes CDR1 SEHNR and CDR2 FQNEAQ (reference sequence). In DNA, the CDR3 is TGTGCCAGCAGCCCGGGGGACCGGGGCTATGGCTACACCTTC. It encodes CASSPGDRGYGYTF. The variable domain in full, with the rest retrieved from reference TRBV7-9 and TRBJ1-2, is DTGVSQNPRHKITKRGQNVTFRCDPISEHNRLYWYRQTLGQGPEFLTYFQNEAQLEKSRLLSDRFSAERPKGSFSTLEIQRTEQGDSAMYLCASSPGDRGYGYTFGSGTRLTVV.

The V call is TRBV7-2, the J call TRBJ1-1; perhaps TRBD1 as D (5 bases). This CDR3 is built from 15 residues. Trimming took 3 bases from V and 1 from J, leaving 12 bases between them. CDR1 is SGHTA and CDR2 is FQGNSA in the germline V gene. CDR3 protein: CASSLQGVRNTEAFF. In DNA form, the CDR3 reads TGTGCCAGCAGCTTGCAAGGGGTTCGGAACACTGAAGCTTTCTTT.

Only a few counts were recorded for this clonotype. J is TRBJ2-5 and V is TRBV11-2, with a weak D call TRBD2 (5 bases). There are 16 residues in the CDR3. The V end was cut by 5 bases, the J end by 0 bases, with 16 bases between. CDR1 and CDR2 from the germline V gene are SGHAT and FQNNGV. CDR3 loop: CASSHARDPYQETQYF. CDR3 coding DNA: TGTGCCAGCAGCCATGCGAGGGATCCGTACCAAGAGACCCAGTACTTC.

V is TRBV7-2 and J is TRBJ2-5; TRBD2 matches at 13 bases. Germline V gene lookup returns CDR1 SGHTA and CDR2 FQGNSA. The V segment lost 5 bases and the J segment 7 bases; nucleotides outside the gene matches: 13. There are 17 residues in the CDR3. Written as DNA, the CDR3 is TGTGCCAGCAGCACCCACCAGGGACTAGCGGGGTCCATGACCCAGTACTTC. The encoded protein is CASSTHQGLAGSMTQYF.

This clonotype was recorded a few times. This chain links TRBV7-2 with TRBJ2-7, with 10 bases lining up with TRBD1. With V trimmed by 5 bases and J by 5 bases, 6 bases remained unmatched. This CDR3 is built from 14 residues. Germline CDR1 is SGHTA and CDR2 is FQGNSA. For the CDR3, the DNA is TGTGCCAGCAGCGCCCGGGACAGGGGTCACGAGCAGTACTTC. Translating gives CASSARDRGHEQYF. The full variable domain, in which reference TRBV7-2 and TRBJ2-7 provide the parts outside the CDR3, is GAGVSQSPSNKVTEKGKDVELRCDPISGHTALYWYRQSLGQGLEFLIYFQGNSAPDKSGLPSDRFSAERTGGSVSTLTIQRTQQEDSAVYLCASSARDRGHEQYFGPGTRLTVT.

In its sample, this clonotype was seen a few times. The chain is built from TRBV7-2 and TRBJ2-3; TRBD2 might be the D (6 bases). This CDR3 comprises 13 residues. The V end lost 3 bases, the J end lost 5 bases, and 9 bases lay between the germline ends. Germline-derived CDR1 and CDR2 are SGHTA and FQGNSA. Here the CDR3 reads CASSLTRRDTQYF. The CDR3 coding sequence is TGTGCCAGCAGCTTGACTAGGCGAGATACGCAGTATTTT.

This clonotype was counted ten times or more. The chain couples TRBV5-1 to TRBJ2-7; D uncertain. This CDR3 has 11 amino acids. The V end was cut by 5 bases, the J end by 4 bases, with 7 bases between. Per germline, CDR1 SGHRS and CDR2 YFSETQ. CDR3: CASSDGYEQYF. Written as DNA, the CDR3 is TGCGCCAGCAGTGACGGGTACGAGCAGTACTTC.

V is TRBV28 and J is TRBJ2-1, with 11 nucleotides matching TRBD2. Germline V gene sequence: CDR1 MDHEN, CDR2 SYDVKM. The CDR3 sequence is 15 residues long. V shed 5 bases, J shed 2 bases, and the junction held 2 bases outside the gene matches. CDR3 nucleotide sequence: TGTGCCAGCAGTCCGACTAGCGGGGCCTACAATGAGCAGTTCTTC. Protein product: CASSPTSGAYNEQFF. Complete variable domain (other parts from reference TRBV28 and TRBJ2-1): DVKVTQSSRYLVKRTGEKVFLECVQDMDHENMFWYRQDPGLGLRLIYFSYDVKMKEKGDIPEGYSVSREKKERFSLILESASTNQTSMYLCASSPTSGAYNEQFFGPGTRLTVL.

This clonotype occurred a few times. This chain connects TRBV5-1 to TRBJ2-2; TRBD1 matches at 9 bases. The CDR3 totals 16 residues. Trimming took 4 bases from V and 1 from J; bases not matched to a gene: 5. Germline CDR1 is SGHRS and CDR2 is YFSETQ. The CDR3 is CASSPLGQGNTGELFF. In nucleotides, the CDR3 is TGCGCCAGCAGCCCATTGGGACAGGGGAACACCGGGGAGCTGTTTTTT.

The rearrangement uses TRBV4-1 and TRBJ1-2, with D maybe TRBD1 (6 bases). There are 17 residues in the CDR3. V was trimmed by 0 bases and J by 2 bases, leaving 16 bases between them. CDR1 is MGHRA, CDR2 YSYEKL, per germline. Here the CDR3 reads CASSQDDRGGGNYGYTF. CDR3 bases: TGCGCCAGCAGCCAAGATGACCGAGGTGGGGGCAACTATGGCTACACCTTC.

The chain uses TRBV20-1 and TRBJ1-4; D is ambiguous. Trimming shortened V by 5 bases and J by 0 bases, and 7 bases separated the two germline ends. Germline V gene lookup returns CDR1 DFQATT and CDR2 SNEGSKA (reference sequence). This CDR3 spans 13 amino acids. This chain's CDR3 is CSAPLATNEKLFF. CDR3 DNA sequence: TGCAGTGCTCCGCTTGCAACTAATGAAAAACTGTTTTTT.

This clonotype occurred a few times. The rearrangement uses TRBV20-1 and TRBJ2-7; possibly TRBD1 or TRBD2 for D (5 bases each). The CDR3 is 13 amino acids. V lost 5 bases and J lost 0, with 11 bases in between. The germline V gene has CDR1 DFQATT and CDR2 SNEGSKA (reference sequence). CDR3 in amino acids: CSAADGTSYEQYF. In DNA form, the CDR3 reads TGCAGTGCTGCGGACGGGACCTCCTACGAGCAGTACTTC.

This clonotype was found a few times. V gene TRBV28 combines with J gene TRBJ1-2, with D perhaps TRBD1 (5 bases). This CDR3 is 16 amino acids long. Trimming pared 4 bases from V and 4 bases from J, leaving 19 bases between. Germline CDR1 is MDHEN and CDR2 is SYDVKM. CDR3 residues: CASSSLARAIGYGYTF. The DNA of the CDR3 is TGTGCCAGCAGTTCCCTCGCCAGGGCGATAGGCTATGGCTACACCTTC.

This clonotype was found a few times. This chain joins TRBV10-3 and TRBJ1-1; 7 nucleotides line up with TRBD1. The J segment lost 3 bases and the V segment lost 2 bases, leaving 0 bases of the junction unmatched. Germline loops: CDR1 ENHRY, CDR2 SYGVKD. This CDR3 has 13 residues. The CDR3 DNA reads TGTGCCATCAGTGAGACAGGGGACACTGAAGCTTTCTTT. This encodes CAISETGDTEAFF.

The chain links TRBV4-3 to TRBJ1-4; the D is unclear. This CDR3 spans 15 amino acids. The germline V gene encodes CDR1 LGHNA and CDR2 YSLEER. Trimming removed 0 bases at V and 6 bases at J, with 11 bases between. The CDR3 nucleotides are TGCGCCAGCAGCCAAGATCCGGTCTCCTATGAAAAACTGTTTTTT. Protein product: CASSQDPVSYEKLFF.

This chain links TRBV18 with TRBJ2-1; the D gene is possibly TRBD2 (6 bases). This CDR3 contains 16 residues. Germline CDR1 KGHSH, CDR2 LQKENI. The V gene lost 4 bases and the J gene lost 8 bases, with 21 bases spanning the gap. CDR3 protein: CASSRLSTSLGYEQFF. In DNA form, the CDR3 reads TGTGCCAGCTCACGGCTCTCAACTAGCTTAGGGTATGAGCAGTTCTTC.

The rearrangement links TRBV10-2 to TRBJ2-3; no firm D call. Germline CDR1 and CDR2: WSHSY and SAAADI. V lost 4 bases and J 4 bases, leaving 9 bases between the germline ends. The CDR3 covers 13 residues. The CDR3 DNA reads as TGCGCCAGCAGTGGTGGGTACGCAGATACGCAGTATTTT. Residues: CASSGGYADTQYF.